This T cell receptor (beta chain) was sequenced in a study of CD8+CD57+ T cells in acquired aplastic anemia. Only patients with CD8+CD57+ cell expansion on flow cytometry were chosen for sequencing. Both TCR beta VDJ combination and CDR3 sequence profiling were carried out. Genomic DNA was the template for this profiling. TCRdb processed the reads anew with MiXCR; each CDR3 protein has one entry. This sample has hundreds of thousands of distinct CDR3 sequences, with 25% to 40% found just once. Trimming pared 7 bases from V and 3 bases from J, leaving 21 bases between. The CDR3 has 16 residues. CDR1 is KGHDR and CDR2 is SFDVKD in the germline V gene.

The sequenced material came from sorted CD4+, CD8+, or CD8+CD57+ T cells (not recorded which) from PBMCs. The genes are TRBV24-1 and TRBJ2-7; weak D call: TRBD2 (6 bases). The sequence came from a human donor with aplastic anemia. This CDR3 is CATSSASVFPFYEQYF. CDR3 DNA: TGTGCCACCAGCAGTGCTAGCGTGTTTCCCTTCTACGAGCAGTACTTC.